This T cell receptor (beta chain) was obtained from a study of cytomegalovirus exposure and HLA in healthy donors. This CDR3 spans 14 amino acids. The V gene lost 2 bases and the J gene lost 2 bases, with 10 bases spanning the gap. CDR1 and CDR2 from the germline V gene are SGHVS and FQNEAQ. Both 60 Vbeta primers and 13 Jbeta primers went into the PCR. The table came from immunoSEQ multiplex PCR; TCRdb's copy has only in-frame clones and leaves some out. The data contain about 190,000 clones, roughly 84% of them singletons. The origin of this receptor is a boy between 5 and 17 years old in good health and CMV-seronegative. The chain couples TRBV7-8 to TRBJ2-7; D remains ambiguous. The sequenced sample was PBMCs. CDR3 bases: TGTGCCAGCAGCTTACGCAGGTTACCCTACGAGCAGTACTTC. Protein product: CASSLRRLPYEQYF.